Given below is one TCR beta chain in context. TCRdb keeps only in-frame clones here, not all; method: immunoSEQ multiplex PCR. The sample consists of 33,000 or so clones, 90% to 95% of them appearing once. These data come from a study of T cell changes during pregnancy in multiple sclerosis. Unmatched junction bases numbered 2, after V lost 2 bases and J lost 4 bases. The germline V gene has CDR1 SGHTA and CDR2 FQGNSA. This CDR3 is 14 amino acids long. Specimen: CD4+ T cells from peripheral blood mononuclear cells, collected in the third trimester of pregnancy. The receptor comes from a female donor in good health, enrolled as a control in a pregnancy study. The V call is TRBV7-2, the J call TRBJ1-5; 7 nucleotides agree with TRBD1. The CDR3 here is CASSLQQGNQPQHF. CDR3 nucleotide sequence: TGTGCCAGCAGCTTACAACAGGGGAATCAGCCCCAGCATTTT.